The following is a TCR beta chain sequence with its context. This sample was taken from a study of OX40 agonist ivuxolimab in advanced cancers. As for the study in general: Those enrolled were about 82% male, with a mean age of around 55 years and ages from roughly 20 to 90.

Germline V gene data show CDR1 as SGHTA and CDR2 as FQGNSA. The length of the CDR3 is 12 residues. V was shortened by 1 base and J by 7 bases, with 5 bases between the two germline ends. TCRdb keeps only in-frame clones here, not all; method: immunoSEQ multiplex PCR. The data show about 80,000 clones, approximately 91% seen once. The TCR was taken from an adult with an advanced solid tumor such as melanoma, head and neck, liver or kidney cancer. V gene TRBV7-2 combines with J gene TRBJ2-1, with D tentatively TRBD1 (5 bases). The source was CD4+ or CD8+ T cells sorted from blood, collected in a trial of the OX40 agonist ivuxolimab. The CDR3 reads CASSLEGNEQFF. The DNA for the CDR3 is TGTGCCAGCAGCTTAGAGGGGAATGAGCAGTTCTTC.